This TCR beta chain was captured in a study of blood T cell repertoires in COVID-19. CDR3 size: 13 residues. V was pared by 3 bases and J by 6 bases, with 6 bases between. Germline lookup yields CDR1 SNHLY and CDR2 FYNNEI. The data were produced by immunoSEQ multiplex PCR, yet TCRdb's version contains in-frame clones alone and is incomplete. The sample includes 200,000 to 250,000 clones, around 86% seen only once; the top ten take 8% to 10%. The chain carries TRBV2 and TRBJ1-6; tentative D call: TRBD1 (5 bases). The sample taken for sequencing was peripheral blood. This sequence was found in a woman older than 75 with COVID-19, enrolled during active disease. The CDR3 spells CASSEGGNSPLHF. The CDR3 DNA reads TGTGCCAGCAGTGAGGGGGGTAATTCACCCCTCCACTTT.